These 29 T cell receptor beta chains were all obtained from the same sample, sequenced in a study of memory CD4+ T cells and cytomegalovirus serostatus. Single viable CD3+CD4+CD8-CD45RO+ cells were sorted as the memory CD4+ T cells. Sequencing used immunoSEQ multiplex PCR; TCRdb keeps in-frame clones, though not all of them. The sample gives about 42,000 clones, over 70% of which show up once; over 0.45% is in the top ten. The specimen sequenced was memory CD4+ T cells from blood. The receptors shown here come from an adult in good health and CMV-seronegative.

The chain combines TRBV9 with TRBJ2-3; 7 bases agree with TRBD1. CDR1 is SGDLS and CDR2 is YYNGEE in the germline V gene. The CDR3 contains 24 residues. Trimming at V came to 2 bases and at J to 0 bases, leaving 30 bases not matched to a gene. The CDR3 bases are TGTGCCAGCAGCGTGAGAGCCTTCAAACCGGGACAGACGACAAGTCTAAGTAGCACAGATACGCAGTATTTT. It specifies CASSVRAFKPGQTTSLSSTDTQYF.

The V call is TRBV6-6, the J call TRBJ1-1, with a weak D call TRBD1 (6 bases). The CDR3 length is 13 residues. The V end was cut by 5 bases, the J end by 4 bases, with 11 bases between. The V gene's germline CDR1 is MNHNY and CDR2 SVGAGI (reference sequence). In DNA, the CDR3 is TGTGCCAGCAGTAGGGGGGTACGCACTGAAGCTTTCTTT. Residues: CASSRGVRTEAFF.

V gene TRBV29-1 combines with J gene TRBJ2-5; possible D gene TRBD1, 6 bases. Germline CDR1 is SQVTM and CDR2 is ANQGSEA. The CDR3 loop spans 13 amino acids. The V gene lost 6 bases and the J gene lost 0 bases, with 11 bases spanning the gap. The CDR3 DNA follows: TGCAGCGTACCCCGGGACAACCAAGAGACCCAGTACTTC. This codes for CSVPRDNQETQYF.

The chain recombines TRBV5-1 with TRBJ2-5; the D is unclear. Trimming shortened V by 2 bases and J by 4 bases, and 9 bases separated the two germline ends. The CDR3 has 13 amino acids. Germline values: CDR1 SGHRS, CDR2 YFSETQ. For the CDR3, the DNA is TGCGCCAGCAGCTTAAGGACCGGAGAGACCCAGTACTTC. Translation: CASSLRTGETQYF. Combining the CDR3 with reference TRBV5-1 and TRBJ2-5 gives the whole variable domain KAGVTQTPRYLIKTRGQQVTLSCSPISGHRSVSWYQQTPGQGLQFLFEYFSETQRNKGNFPGRFSGRQFSNSRSEMNVSTLELGDSALYLCASSLRTGETQYFGPGTRLLVL.

This clone appeared a few times. The chain joins TRBV5-1 to TRBJ1-1; perhaps TRBD1 as D (5 bases). This CDR3 contains 14 residues. Per the germline V gene, CDR1 is SGHRS and CDR2 is YFSETQ. V was shortened by 0 bases and J by 10 bases, with 16 bases between the two germline ends. CDR3 in DNA: TGCGCCAGCAGCTTGGAGGGCAGGGTGTGGTCAGCTTTCTTT. Translating it yields CASSLEGRVWSAFF.

This clone occurred once. The same CDR3 can be traced to other DNA sequences in this sample. V is TRBV10-3 and J is TRBJ1-3, with 7 bases fitting TRBD1. V lost 6 bases and J lost 0; bases outside the gene matches: 14. Looked up from germline, CDR1 is ENHRY and CDR2 is SYGVKD. The CDR3 is made up of 18 amino acids. For the CDR3, the DNA is TGTGCCATCAGGGGCGGGCAGGGGGGAGAAAACTCTGGAAACACCATATATTTT. Translation: CAIRGGQGGENSGNTIYF.

V usage is TRBV4-1 and J usage is TRBJ1-1; no definite D call. The ends were cut back, 0 bases at V and 4 bases at J, with 18 bases in the middle. The germline CDR1 and CDR2 sequences are MGHRA and YSYEKL. The CDR3 sequence is 17 residues long. The CDR3 DNA is TGCGCCAGCAGCCAAGAGGGTCCCCTCATTCGTGGCACTGAAGCTTTCTTT. It codes for CASSQEGPLIRGTEAFF.

This sequence joins TRBV4-1 and TRBJ1-3; TRBD1 matches at 9 bases. Germline values: CDR1 MGHRA, CDR2 YSYEKL. This CDR3 contains 15 residues. With V trimmed by 1 base and J by 8 bases, 6 bases remained unmatched. DNA for the CDR3: TGCGCCAGCAGCCAAGTCGGGACAGGGTGGCACACCATATATTTT. This encodes CASSQVGTGWHTIYF.

The V gene is TRBV5-1, the J gene TRBJ1-1, with D uncertain. Trimming removed 4 bases from V and 1 base from J, with 14 bases in between. CDR3 length: 15 amino acids. Germline V lookup: CDR1 SGHRS, CDR2 YFSETQ. The CDR3 sequence: CASSPAWGQNTEAFF. CDR3 DNA sequence: TGCGCCAGCAGCCCGGCATGGGGTCAGAACACTGAAGCTTTCTTT.

The chain couples TRBV27 to TRBJ1-6, with D hard to call. Trimming stripped 3 bases from V and 8 bases from J, with 11 bases between. The CDR3 runs to 14 residues. CDR1 is MNHEY and CDR2 is SMNVEV in the germline V gene (reference sequence). CDR3 amino acids: CASSLAGTHSPLHF. CDR3 coding DNA: TGTGCCAGCAGTTTGGCAGGAACACATTCACCCCTCCACTTT.

Comments on this clone: At one boundary the junction diverges from the germline segment, which might be a read error. This chain connects TRBV7-7 to TRBJ2-5; no clear D. This CDR3 comprises 14 residues. The germline V gene encodes CDR1 SSHAT and CDR2 FNYEAQ (reference sequence). The CDR3 reads CASSLNPGAETQYF. The CDR3 nucleotides read TGTGCTAGCAGCTTAAACCCGGGCGCGGAGACCCAGTACTTC.

The chain employs TRBV7-2 and TRBJ1-2, with D tentatively TRBD1 (5 bases). Per the germline V gene, CDR1 is SGHTA and CDR2 is FQGNSA. Trimming left V 3 bases short and J 0 bases short, with 5 bases between. The CDR3 spans 13 residues. In DNA form, the CDR3 reads TGTGCCAGCAGCTTGACAGCTAACTATGGCTACACCTTC. This sequence encodes CASSLTANYGYTF.

The J gene is TRBJ1-1, the V gene TRBV5-6; D unresolved. CDR1 SGHDT and CDR2 YYEEEE come from the germline V gene. Trimming cost V 0 bases and J 4 bases, with 10 bases left between them. The CDR3 length is 14 residues. This CDR3 is CASSLGTRVTEAFF. As DNA, the CDR3 is TGTGCCAGCAGCTTGGGGACCAGAGTCACTGAAGCTTTCTTT.

In its sample, this clone was seen a few times. The rearrangement uses TRBV30 and TRBJ1-1, with 7 bases fitting TRBD1. The CDR3 is made up of 12 amino acids. CDR1 and CDR2 from the germline V gene are GTSNPN and SVGIG (reference sequence). J was trimmed by 1 base and V by 5 bases; bases with no gene match: 1. The CDR3 is CAWDRANTEAFF. In nucleotides, the CDR3 is TGTGCCTGGGACAGGGCGAACACTGAAGCTTTCTTT.

This rearrangement joins TRBV18 to TRBJ2-2, with no clear D. Germline CDR1 reads KGHSH; CDR2 reads LQKENI. The V end was cut by 0 bases, the J end by 0 bases, with 8 bases between. This CDR3 is built from 16 residues. In nucleotides, the CDR3 is TGTGCCAGCTCACCACCGGTTTTGTCGAACACCGGGGAGCTGTTTTTT. This sequence encodes CASSPPVLSNTGELFF.

The chain couples TRBV5-6 to TRBJ2-1; TRBD1 might be the D (6 bases). CDR1 SGHDT and CDR2 YYEEEE come from the germline V gene. Trimming removed 5 bases from V and 10 bases from J, with 19 bases in between. The CDR3 has 14 amino acids. This chain's CDR3 is CASRPHGTTIEQFF. The CDR3 coding sequence is TGTGCCAGCAGACCCCACGGGACAACTATCGAGCAGTTCTTC.

This rearrangement joins TRBV11-2 to TRBJ2-1; D perhaps matches TRBD1 (5 bases). Germline CDR1 reads SGHAT; CDR2 reads FQNNGV. The CDR3 totals 17 residues. V gave up 2 bases and J gave up 0 bases, with 14 bases separating them. This CDR3 reads CASSLLGKGFSYNEQFF. CDR3 DNA: TGTGCCAGCAGCTTATTGGGAAAGGGGTTCTCCTACAATGAGCAGTTCTTC.

The genes are TRBV5-5 and TRBJ2-7, with 12 positions matching TRBD2. Germline-derived CDR1 and CDR2 are SGHKS and YYEKEE (reference sequence). The V and J ends lost 4 bases and 3 bases, in that order; junction bases with no gene match: 5. The CDR3 sequence is 15 residues long. The CDR3, as DNA: TGTGCCAGCAGCGACGGACTAGCGGGGATCTACGAGCAGTACTTC. Its translation is CASSDGLAGIYEQYF. The variable domain in full, with the rest retrieved from reference TRBV5-5 and TRBJ2-7, is DAGVTQSPTHLIKTRGQQVTLRCSPISGHKSVSWYQQVLGQGPQFIFQYYEKEERGRGNFPDRFSARQFPNYSSELNVNALLLGDSALYLCASSDGLAGIYEQYFGPGTRLTVT.

The rearrangement uses TRBV19 and TRBJ2-2; 8 positions match TRBD2. The V and J ends lost 8 bases and 6 bases, in that order; junction bases with no gene match: 17. The CDR3 covers 17 residues. Germline V gene sequence: CDR1 LNHDA, CDR2 SQIVND (reference sequence). CDR3: CASAAGVFGDFSGELFF. The CDR3 DNA is TGTGCCAGTGCAGCGGGGGTTTTTGGGGACTTCTCCGGGGAGCTGTTTTTT.

The chain employs TRBV30 and TRBJ1-3; maybe TRBD1 (5 bases). Germline loops: CDR1 GTSNPN, CDR2 SVGIG (reference sequence). V was pared by 7 bases and J by 2 bases, with 21 bases between. CDR3 size: 16 residues. CDR3 in amino acids: CAYTGTPSLPGNTIYF. CDR3 nucleotide sequence: TGTGCCTACACCGGGACCCCAAGCCTTCCTGGAAACACCATATATTTT.

This rearrangement joins TRBV19 to TRBJ2-3; D not certain. Trimming shortened V by 5 bases and J by 2 bases, and 11 bases separated the two germline ends. The CDR3 sequence is 14 residues long. Germline loops: CDR1 LNHDA, CDR2 SQIVND (reference sequence). The chain's CDR3 is CASSFDPLTDTQYF. The CDR3 DNA follows: TGTGCCAGTAGTTTTGACCCTCTCACAGATACGCAGTATTTT.

This clone was counted a few times. V gene TRBV19 combines with J gene TRBJ1-2; D remains ambiguous. Trimming took off 3 bases at V and 8 bases at J, with 7 bases between the two ends. CDR3 size: 11 residues. Per germline, CDR1 LNHDA and CDR2 SQIVND (reference sequence). The chain's CDR3 is CASSIDWGYTF. DNA of the CDR3: TGTGCCAGTAGTATCGATTGGGGCTACACCTTC.

The chain employs TRBV5-1 and TRBJ2-4; 9 nucleotides line up with TRBD2. The V gene end was trimmed by 4 bases and the J gene end by 12 bases; junction bases not matched to a gene: 17. This CDR3 is 16 amino acids long. Germline V CDR1 and CDR2: SGHRS, YFSETQ. The CDR3 nucleotides are TGCGCCAGCAGCGCCACGGTAGCGGGGGCCCGGTCGCATCAGTACTTC. Protein product: CASSATVAGARSHQYF. Drawing the rest from reference TRBV5-1 and TRBJ2-4, the complete variable domain is KAGVTQTPRYLIKTRGQQVTLSCSPISGHRSVSWYQQTPGQGLQFLFEYFSETQRNKGNFPGRFSGRQFSNSRSEMNVSTLELGDSALYLCASSATVAGARSHQYFGAGTRLSVL.

This clone was found a few times. V gene TRBV28 combines with J gene TRBJ2-1; no firm D call. Per germline, CDR1 MDHEN and CDR2 SYDVKM. This CDR3 region has 11 residues. The V end lost 2 bases, the J end lost 10 bases, and 6 bases lay between the germline ends. The CDR3 DNA reads TGTGCCAGCAGTTTAAGAATAGAGCAGTTCTTC. Translated, it gives CASSLRIEQFF.

This chain links TRBV5-1 with TRBJ1-2; D unresolved. V was trimmed by 0 bases and J by 4 bases, leaving 19 bases between them. CDR1 SGHRS and CDR2 YFSETQ come from the germline V gene. The CDR3 consists of 17 residues. The CDR3 DNA sequence: TGCGCCAGCAGCTTGGGGGGAAATGATATGTTGAGCTATGGCTACACCTTC. This codes for CASSLGGNDMLSYGYTF.

The chain uses TRBV6-1 and TRBJ2-7; D perhaps matches TRBD2 (6 bases). V was cut by 4 bases and J by 0 bases, with 13 bases left in between. CDR1 and CDR2 (germline): MNHNS, SASEGT. The CDR3 contains 15 residues. The CDR3 region has the DNA TGTGCCAGCAGTGGACAGCGGGTACCCTCCTACGAGCAGTACTTC. Its translation: CASSGQRVPSYEQYF.

This clone is a singleton in its sample. The J gene is TRBJ1-3, the V gene TRBV19; D is uncertain. The CDR3 is 14 residues long. Trimming pared 3 bases from V and 0 bases from J, leaving 6 bases between. Germline V gene sequence: CDR1 LNHDA, CDR2 SQIVND (reference sequence). CDR3 amino acids: CASSIRISGNTIYF. The CDR3 nucleotides are TGTGCCAGTAGTATTAGGATCTCTGGAAACACCATATATTTT.

The chain has TRBV6-1 and TRBJ1-3; 9 bases line up with TRBD1. The CDR3 runs to 12 residues. Trimming took 6 bases from V and 13 from J; bases not matched to a gene: 7. Germline loops: CDR1 MNHNS, CDR2 SASEGT. The DNA of the CDR3 is TGTGCCAGCAGCCGGGACAGGGACGTGATATATTTT. Protein: CASSRDRDVIYF.

This sequence joins TRBV19 and TRBJ2-5; TRBD1 is a possible D gene (6 bases). This CDR3 region has 11 residues. Per the germline V gene, CDR1 is LNHDA and CDR2 is SQIVND (reference sequence). Trimming stripped 5 bases from V and 6 bases from J, with 7 bases between. CDR3 in amino acids: CASSDRQTQYF. The CDR3 region has the DNA TGTGCCAGTAGTGACAGGCAGACCCAGTACTTC.